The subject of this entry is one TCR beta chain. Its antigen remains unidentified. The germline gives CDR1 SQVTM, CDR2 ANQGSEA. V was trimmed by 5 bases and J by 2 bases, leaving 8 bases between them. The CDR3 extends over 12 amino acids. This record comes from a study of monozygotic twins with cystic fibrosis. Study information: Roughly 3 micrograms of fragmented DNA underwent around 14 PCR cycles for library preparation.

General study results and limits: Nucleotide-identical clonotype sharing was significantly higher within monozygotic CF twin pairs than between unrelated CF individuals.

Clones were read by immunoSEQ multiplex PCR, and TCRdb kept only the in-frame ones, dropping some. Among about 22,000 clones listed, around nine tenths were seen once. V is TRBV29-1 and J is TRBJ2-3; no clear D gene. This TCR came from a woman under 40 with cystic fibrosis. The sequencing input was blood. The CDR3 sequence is CSVLFNTDTQYF. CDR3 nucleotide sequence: TGCAGCGTTCTATTTAACACAGATACGCAGTATTTT.